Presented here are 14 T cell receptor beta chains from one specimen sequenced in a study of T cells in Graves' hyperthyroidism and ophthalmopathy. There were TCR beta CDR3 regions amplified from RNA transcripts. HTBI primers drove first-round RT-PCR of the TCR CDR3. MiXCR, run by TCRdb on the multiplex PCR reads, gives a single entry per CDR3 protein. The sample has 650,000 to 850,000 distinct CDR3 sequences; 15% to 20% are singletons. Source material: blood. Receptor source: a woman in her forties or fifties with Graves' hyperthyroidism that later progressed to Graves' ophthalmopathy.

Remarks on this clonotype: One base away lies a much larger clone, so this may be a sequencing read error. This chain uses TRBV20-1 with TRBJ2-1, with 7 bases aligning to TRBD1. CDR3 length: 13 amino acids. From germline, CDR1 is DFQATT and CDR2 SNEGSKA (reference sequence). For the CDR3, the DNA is TGCAGTGCTAGAGGACAGGGCTACGATGAGCAGTTCTTC. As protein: CSARGQGYDEQFF.

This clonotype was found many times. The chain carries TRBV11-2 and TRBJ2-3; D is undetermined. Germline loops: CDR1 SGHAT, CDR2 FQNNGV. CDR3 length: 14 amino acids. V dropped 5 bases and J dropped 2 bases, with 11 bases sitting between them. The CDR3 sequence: CASSRIIPTDTQYF. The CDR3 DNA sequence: TGTGCCAGCAGCCGGATTATACCCACAGATACGCAGTATTTT.

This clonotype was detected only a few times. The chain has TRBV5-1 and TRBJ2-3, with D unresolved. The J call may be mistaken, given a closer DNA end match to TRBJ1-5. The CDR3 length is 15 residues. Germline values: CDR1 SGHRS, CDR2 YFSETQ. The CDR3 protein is CASSFLGYSTDTQHF. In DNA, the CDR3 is TGCGCCAGCAGCTTCTTGGGGTATAGCACAGATACGCAGCATTTT.

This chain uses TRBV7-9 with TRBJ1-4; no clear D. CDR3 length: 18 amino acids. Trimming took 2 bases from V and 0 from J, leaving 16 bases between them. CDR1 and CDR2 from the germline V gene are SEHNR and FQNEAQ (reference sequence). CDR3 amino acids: CASSLLRIKNTTNEKLFF. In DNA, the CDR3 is TGTGCCAGCAGCTTACTACGAATAAAGAATACAACTAATGAAAAACTGTTTTTT.

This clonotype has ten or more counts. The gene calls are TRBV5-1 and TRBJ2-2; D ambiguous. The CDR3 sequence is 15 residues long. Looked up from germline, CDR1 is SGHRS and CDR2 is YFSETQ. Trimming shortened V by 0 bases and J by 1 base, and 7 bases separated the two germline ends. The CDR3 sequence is CASSLAAENTGELFF. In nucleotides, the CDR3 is TGCGCCAGCAGCTTGGCCGCCGAGAACACCGGGGAGCTGTTTTTT.

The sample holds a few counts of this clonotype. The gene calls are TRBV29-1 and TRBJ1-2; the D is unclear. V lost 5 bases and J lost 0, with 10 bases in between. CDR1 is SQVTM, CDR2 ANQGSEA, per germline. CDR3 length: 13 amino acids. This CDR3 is CSVTGSANYGYTF. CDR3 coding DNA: TGCAGCGTTACCGGGTCGGCTAACTATGGCTACACCTTC.

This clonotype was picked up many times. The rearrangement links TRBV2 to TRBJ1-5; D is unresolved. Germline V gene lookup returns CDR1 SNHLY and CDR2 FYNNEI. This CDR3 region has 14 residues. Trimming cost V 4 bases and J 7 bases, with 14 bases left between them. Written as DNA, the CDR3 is TGTGCCAGCAGTGTCTCGGGGTTTAGCCAGCCCCAGCATTTT. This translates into CASSVSGFSQPQHF. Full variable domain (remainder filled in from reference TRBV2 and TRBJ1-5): EPEVTQTPSHQVTQMGQEVILRCVPISNHLYFYWYRQILGQKVEFLVSFYNNEISEKSEIFDDQFSVERPDGSNFTLKIRSTKLEDSAMYFCASSVSGFSQPQHFGDGTRLSIL.

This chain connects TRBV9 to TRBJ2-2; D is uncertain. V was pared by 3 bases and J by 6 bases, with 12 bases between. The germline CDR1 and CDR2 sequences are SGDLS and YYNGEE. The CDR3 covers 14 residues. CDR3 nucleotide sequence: TGTGCCAGCAGCGAACGCGGTAGGCCCGGGGAGCTGTTTTTT. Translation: CASSERGRPGELFF. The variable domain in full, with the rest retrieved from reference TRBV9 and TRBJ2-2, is DSGVTQTPKHLITATGQRVTLRCSPRSGDLSVYWYQQSLDQGLQFLIQYYNGEERAKGNILERFSAQQFPDLHSELNLSSLELGDSALYFCASSERGRPGELFFGEGSRLTVL.

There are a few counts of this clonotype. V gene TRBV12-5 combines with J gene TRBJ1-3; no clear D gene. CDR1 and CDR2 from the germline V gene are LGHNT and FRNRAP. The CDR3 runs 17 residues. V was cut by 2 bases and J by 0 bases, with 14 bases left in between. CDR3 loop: CASGLPLLRLSGNTIYF. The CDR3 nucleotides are TGTGCTAGTGGTTTGCCCCTACTGCGGCTCTCTGGAAACACCATATATTTT.

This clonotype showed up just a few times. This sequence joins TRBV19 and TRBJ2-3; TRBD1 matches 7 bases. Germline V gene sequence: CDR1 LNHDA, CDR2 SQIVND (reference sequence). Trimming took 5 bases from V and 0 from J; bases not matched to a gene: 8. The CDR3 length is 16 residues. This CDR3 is CASSFRTGKSTDTQYF. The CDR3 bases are TGTGCCAGTAGTTTTCGGACAGGAAAGAGCACAGATACGCAGTATTTT.

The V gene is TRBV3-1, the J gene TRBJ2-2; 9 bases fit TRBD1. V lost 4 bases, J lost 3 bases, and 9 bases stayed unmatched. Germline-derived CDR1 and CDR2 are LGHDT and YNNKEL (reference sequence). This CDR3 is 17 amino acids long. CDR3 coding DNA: TGTGCCAGCAGCCTAAGGACCGGGACAGGGTACACCGGGGAGCTGTTTTTT. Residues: CASSLRTGTGYTGELFF.

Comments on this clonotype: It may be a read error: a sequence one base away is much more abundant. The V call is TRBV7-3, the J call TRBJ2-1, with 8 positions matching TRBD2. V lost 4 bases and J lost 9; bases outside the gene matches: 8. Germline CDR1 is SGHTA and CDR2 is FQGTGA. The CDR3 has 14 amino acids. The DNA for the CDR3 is TGTGCCAGCAGCTCACCGGGGGGGAAAAGTGAGCAGTTCTTC. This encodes CASSSPGGKSEQFF.

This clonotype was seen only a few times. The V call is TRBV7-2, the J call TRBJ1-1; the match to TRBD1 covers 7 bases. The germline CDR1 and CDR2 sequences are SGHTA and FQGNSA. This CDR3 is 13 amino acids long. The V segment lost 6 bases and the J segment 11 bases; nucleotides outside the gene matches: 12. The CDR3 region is CASRENRGAGAFF. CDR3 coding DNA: TGTGCCAGCAGAGAAAACAGGGGTGCGGGGGCTTTCTTT.

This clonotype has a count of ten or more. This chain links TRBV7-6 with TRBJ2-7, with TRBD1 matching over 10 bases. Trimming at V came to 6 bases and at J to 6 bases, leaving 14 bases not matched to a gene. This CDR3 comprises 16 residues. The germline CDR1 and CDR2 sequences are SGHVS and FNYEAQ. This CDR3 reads CASRPGRGQGSSEQYF. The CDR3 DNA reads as TGTGCCAGCAGGCCCGGACGGGGACAGGGGTCTTCCGAGCAGTACTTC.